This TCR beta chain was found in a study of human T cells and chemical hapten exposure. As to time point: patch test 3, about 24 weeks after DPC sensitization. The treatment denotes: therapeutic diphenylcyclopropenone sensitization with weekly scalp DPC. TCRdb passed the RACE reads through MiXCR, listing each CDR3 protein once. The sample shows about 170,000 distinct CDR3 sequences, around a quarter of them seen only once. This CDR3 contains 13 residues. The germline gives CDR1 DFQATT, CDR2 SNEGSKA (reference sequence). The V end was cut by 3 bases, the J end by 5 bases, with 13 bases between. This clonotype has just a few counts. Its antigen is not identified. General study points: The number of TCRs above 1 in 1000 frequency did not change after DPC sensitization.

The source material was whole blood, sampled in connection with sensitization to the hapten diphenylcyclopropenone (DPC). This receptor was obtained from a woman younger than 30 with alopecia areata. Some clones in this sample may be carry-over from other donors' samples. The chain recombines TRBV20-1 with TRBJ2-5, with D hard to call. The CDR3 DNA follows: TGCAGTGCTAGTAGGCGGAGCTGGGAGACCCAGTACTTC. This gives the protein CSASRRSWETQYF.